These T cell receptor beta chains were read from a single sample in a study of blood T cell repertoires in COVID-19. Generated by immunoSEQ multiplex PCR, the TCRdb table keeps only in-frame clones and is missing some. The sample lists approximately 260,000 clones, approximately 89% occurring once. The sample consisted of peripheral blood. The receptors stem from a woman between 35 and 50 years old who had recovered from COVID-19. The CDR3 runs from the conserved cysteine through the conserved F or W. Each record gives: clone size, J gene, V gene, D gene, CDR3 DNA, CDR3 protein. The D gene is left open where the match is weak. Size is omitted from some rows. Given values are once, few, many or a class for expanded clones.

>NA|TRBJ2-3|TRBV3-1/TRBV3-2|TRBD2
TGTGCCAGCAGCCAAGGTATAACGGGGGGGGGCACAGATACGCAGTATTTT
CASSQGITGGGTDTQYF
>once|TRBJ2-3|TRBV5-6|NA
TGTGCCAGCAGCTTGGAGGGACTGATAGGACTTCCGCAGTATTTT
CASSLEGLIGLPQYF
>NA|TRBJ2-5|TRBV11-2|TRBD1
TGTGCCAGCAGCCCGAGGACAGGAGGCGAGACCCAGTACTTC
CASSPRTGGETQYF
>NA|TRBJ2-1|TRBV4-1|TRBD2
TGCGCCAGCAGCCCCAGCGGGAGCTCCTACAATGAGCAGTTCTTC
CASSPSGSSYNEQFF
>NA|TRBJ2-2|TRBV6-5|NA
TGTGCCAGCGACTCCCTTCCCTTCGGGGAGCTGTTTTTT
CASDSLPFGELFF
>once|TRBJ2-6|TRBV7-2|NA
TGTGCCAGCAGCTTAGATTCTCGGACAGCTTCTGGGGCCAACGTCCTGACTTTC
CASSLDSRTASGANVLTF
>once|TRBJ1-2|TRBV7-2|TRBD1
TGTGCCAGCAGCTTAGCGCCCGGGACAGGGTCTACTAACTATGGCTACACCTTC
CASSLAPGTGSTNYGYTF
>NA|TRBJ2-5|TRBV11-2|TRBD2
TGTGCCAGCAATTCCGGGACTAGCGGGGGGGCCTACGAGACCCAGTACTTC
CASNSGTSGGAYETQYF
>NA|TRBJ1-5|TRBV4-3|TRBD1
TGCGCCAGCAGCCAGGGACAGGGCGATCAGCCCCAGCATTTT
CASSQGQGDQPQHF
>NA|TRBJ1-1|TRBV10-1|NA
TGCGCCAGCAGTGAGTCGGACAGGAACACTGAAGCTTTCTTT
CASSESDRNTEAFF
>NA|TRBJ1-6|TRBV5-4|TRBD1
TGTGCCAGCAGAATCGGACAGGGGGATTCACCCCTCCACTTT
CASRIGQGDSPLHF
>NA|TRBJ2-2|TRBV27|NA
TGTGCCAGCAGTTTCTCAGAGGGCGGGGAGCTGTTTTTT
CASSFSEGGELFF
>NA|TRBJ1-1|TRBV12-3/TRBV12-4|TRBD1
TGTGCCAGCAGTTACAGGGGTGGAGCTTTCTTT
CASSYRGGAFF
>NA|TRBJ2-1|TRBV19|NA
TGTGCCAGTAGTGCCGGCCTAGCCTATGAGCAGTTCTTC
CASSAGLAYEQFF
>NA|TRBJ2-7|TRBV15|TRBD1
TGTGCCACCAGCAGAGTCTCGGGACAGGAAGACGAGCAGTACTTC
CATSRVSGQEDEQYF
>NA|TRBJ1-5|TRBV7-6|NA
TGTGCCAGCAGCTTAGACAGGACAGAGCCCCAGCATTTT
CASSLDRTEPQHF
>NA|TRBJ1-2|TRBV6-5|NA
TGTGCCAGCAGAAAGTCGACAGCCATTAACTATGGCTACACCTTC
CASRKSTAINYGYTF
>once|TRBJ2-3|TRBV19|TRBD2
TGTGCCAGTACGGCTAGCGGTTTTAGCACAGATACGCAGTATTTT
CASTASGFSTDTQYF
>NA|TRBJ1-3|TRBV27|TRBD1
TGTGCCAGCAGTTCTCCCCGCGACAGGGATTCTGGAAACACCATATATTTT
CASSSPRDRDSGNTIYF
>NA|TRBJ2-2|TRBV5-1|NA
TGCGCCAGCAGCCAATTCAGGGGCGCTAACACCGGGGAGCTGTTTTTT
CASSQFRGANTGELFF
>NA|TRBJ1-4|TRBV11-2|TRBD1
TGTGCCAGCAGCTATTCCGGGACAGGCATTGAAAAACTGTTTTTT
CASSYSGTGIEKLFF
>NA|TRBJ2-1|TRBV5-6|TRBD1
TGTGCCAGCTCTGGGACAGCCCCCGAGCAGTTCTTC
CASSGTAPEQFF
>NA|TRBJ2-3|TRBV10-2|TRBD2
TGCGCCTGTCGGAAGCTAGCGGGGGGTGTGAGCACAGATACGCAGTATTTT
CACRKLAGGVSTDTQYF
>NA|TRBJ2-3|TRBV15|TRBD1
TGTGCCACCAGCAGAGGGACAGGGGTGACAGATACGCAGTATTTT
CATSRGTGVTDTQYF
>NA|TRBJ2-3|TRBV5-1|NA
TGCGCCAGCAGCTACGGGGGCACAGATACGCAGTATTTT
CASSYGGTDTQYF
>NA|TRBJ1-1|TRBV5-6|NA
TGTGCCAGCAGCTTGGGGAGACGCGGAACTGAAGCTTTCTTT
CASSLGRRGTEAFF
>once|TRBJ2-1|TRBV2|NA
TGTGCCAGCAGTGAAGCACCCAGCTCCTACAATGAGCAGTTCTTC
CASSEAPSSYNEQFF
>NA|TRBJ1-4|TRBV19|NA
TGTGCCAGTAGTATAGTTCCGGGTATTCGGGAAAAACTGTTTTTT
CASSIVPGIREKLFF
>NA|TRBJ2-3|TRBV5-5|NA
TGTGCCAGCAGCACCCTACCTCAAGATACGCAGTATTTT
CASSTLPQDTQYF
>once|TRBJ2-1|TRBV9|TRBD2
TGTGCCAGCAGCTTAACGACTAGCGGACTAAGCTCCTACAATGAGCAGTTCTTC
CASSLTTSGLSSYNEQFF
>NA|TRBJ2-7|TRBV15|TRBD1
TGTGCCACCAGCGTAGGGACAGGGGCGGTATACGAGCAGTACTTC
CATSVGTGAVYEQYF
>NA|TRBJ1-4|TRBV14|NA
TGTGCCAGCAGCCTGCGAACGCACCTCGCGGGTAATGAAAAACTGTTTTTT
CASSLRTHLAGNEKLFF
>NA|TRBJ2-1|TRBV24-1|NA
TGTGCCACCAGTGACTCCGGAGGGGAGGTTTTTTCCTACAATGAGCAGTTCTTC
CATSDSGGEVFSYNEQFF
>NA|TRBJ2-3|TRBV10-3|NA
TGTGCCATCAGTGGGTCTACAGCACGTACAGATACGCAGTATTTT
CAISGSTARTDTQYF
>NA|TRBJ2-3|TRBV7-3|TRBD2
TGTGCCAGCAGCTTGTCTAGCGGGGGGGCAGATACGCAGTATTTT
CASSLSSGGADTQYF
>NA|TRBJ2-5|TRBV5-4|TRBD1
TGTGCCAGCACAACAGGGGGTGGGGAGACCCAGTACTTC
CASTTGGGETQYF
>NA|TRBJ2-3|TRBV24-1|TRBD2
TGTGCCACCAGTGATCCATCCTCCGGGACTAGCGGGAGAACAGATACGCAGTATTTT
CATSDPSSGTSGRTDTQYF
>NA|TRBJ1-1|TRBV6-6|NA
TGTGCCAGCACTTATTTGGCCAGGGGAAAAGCTTTCTTT
CASTYLARGKAFF
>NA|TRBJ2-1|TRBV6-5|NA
TGTGCCAGCAGGATTAGGACTTGGGGTTACAATGAGCAGTTCTTC
CASRIRTWGYNEQFF
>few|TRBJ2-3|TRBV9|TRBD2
TGTGCCAGCACGGCTAGCGGGGGGGCAACAGATACGCAGTATTTT
CASTASGGATDTQYF
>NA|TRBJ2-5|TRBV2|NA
TGTGCCAGCAGGCAGGACAACGTAGAGACCCAGTACTTC
CASRQDNVETQYF
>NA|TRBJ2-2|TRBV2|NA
TGTGCCAGCAAGGAGGCCGGGAAAAACACCGGGGAGCTGTTTTTT
CASKEAGKNTGELFF
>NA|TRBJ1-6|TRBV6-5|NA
TGTGCCAGCAGTTTAGGAACGGGGTCACCCCTCCACTTT
CASSLGTGSPLHF
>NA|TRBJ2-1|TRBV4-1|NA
TGCGCCAGCAGCCAAGACGGGACAGGGATACTAGCGGGACAAAATGAGCAGTTCTTC
CASSQDGTGILAGQNEQFF
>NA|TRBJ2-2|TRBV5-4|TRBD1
TGTGCCAGCAGCTCAAGATACCGGACAGGGACCGGGGAGCTGTTTTTT
CASSSRYRTGTGELFF
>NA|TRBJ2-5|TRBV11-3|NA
TGTGCCAGCAGTAAGCGGGAGACCCAGTACTTC
CASSKRETQYF
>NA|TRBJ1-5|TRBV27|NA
TGTGCCAGCAGTTTCCCAGGGATCCAGCCCCAGCATTTT
CASSFPGIQPQHF
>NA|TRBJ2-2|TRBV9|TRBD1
TGTGCCAGCAGAGAGGACAGGGAAGGGCCCGGGGAGCTGTTTTTT
CASREDREGPGELFF
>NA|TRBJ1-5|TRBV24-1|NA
TGTGCCACCAGTGATCCCCCAGGGCCCCAGCATTTT
CATSDPPGPQHF
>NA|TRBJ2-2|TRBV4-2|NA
TGTGCCAGCAGCCCACAGGGTGAAGGCACCGGGGAGCTGTTTTTT
CASSPQGEGTGELFF
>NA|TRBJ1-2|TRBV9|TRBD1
TGTGCCAGCAGCGTTGACAGGGTACAGGGCTACACCTTC
CASSVDRVQGYTF
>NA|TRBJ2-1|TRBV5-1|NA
TGCGCCAGCAGCTTGTCTAATGAGCAGTTCTTC
CASSLSNEQFF
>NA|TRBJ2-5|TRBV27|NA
TGTGCCAGCAGTTCCCCGCTAGCTCAAGAGACCCAGTACTTC
CASSSPLAQETQYF
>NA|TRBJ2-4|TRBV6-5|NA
TGTGCCAGTAGAGCTATAGCCAAAAACATTCAGTACTTC
CASRAIAKNIQYF
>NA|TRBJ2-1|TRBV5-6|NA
TGTGCCAGCAGCTTGGAGGACTTTCGTGAGCAGTTCTTC
CASSLEDFREQFF
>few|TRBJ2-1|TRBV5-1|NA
TGCGCCAGCAGCTTGGACAGCTCCTACAATGAGCAGTTCTTC
CASSLDSSYNEQFF
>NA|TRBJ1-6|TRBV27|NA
TGTGCCAGCAGCTCCCTTCCCCCGGCCTACAGCTCCTATAATTCACCCCTCCACTTT
CASSSLPPAYSSYNSPLHF
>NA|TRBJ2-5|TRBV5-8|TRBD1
TGTGCCAGCAGCTTGGGACAGGGAACCTTACAAGAGACCCAGTACTTC
CASSLGQGTLQETQYF
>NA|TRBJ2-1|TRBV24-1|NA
TGTGCCACCAGTGATTATTTCGAGAATGAGCAGTTCTTC
CATSDYFENEQFF